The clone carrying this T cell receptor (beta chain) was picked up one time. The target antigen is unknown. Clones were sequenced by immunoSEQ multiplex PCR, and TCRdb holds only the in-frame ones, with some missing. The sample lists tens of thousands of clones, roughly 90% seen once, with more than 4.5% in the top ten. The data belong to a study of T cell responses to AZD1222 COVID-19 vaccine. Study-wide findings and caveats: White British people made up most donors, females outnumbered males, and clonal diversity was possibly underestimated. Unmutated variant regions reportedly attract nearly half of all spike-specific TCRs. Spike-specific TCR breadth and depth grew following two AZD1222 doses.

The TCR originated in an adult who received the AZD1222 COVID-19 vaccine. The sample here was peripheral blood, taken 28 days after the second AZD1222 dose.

The CDR3, as DNA: TGTGCCAGCACCCCTGAAGGACTAGCGGGAGGGCCTACAGATACGCAGTATTTT. Translating it yields CASTPEGLAGGPTDTQYF. The chain couples TRBV5-6 to TRBJ2-3; 15 nucleotides align to TRBD2. Per the germline V gene, CDR1 is SGHDT and CDR2 is YYEEEE. With 6 bases clipped from V and 3 bases from J, the junction kept 11 bases outside the gene matches. This CDR3 region has 18 residues. Complete variable domain (other parts from reference TRBV5-6 and TRBJ2-3): DAGVTQSPTHLIKTRGQQVTLRCSPKSGHDTVSWYQQALGQGPQFIFQYYEEEERQRGNFPDRFSGHQFPNYSSELNVNALLLGDSALYLCASTPEGLAGGPTDTQYFGPGTRLTVL.